This T cell receptor beta chain was captured in a study of T cell responses to AZD1222 COVID-19 vaccine (dated by TCRdb to the early 2020s). In the study overall: TCR sequencing covered more than 230 trial participants: 207 given two doses of AZD1222 and 26 given two doses of MenACWY control vaccine. Trial participants were enrolled by age into subgroups of 18-55, 56-69 and 70-plus years, and approximately 150, 30 and 60 TCR-sequenced participants, respectively, were included in these subgroups. Beyond this particular receptor, the publication reports: CD4 TCRs associated with the vaccine covered the entire spike protein, and the dominant responses were in regions 160-218 and 743-854. Conclusions about previously exposed vaccinees are limited, since just a handful of AZD1222 recipients were seropositive for SARS-CoV-2 at baseline. Participants were mostly white British, with more females than males. The authors suggested clonal diversity may have been underestimated. Nearly half of unique spike-specific TCRs reportedly recognized epitopes outside regions mutated in the B.1.351 and B.1.1.7 variants. The 56-69-year group was small, and its depth increase did not reach significance, likely because of low power. After two AZD1222 doses, spike-specific TCR breadth and depth were significantly higher than at day 0 and than in MenACWY recipients. Because no day 14 peak-response samples were available, the repertoires could be characterized only after the peak T cell response.

The CDR3 regions of human TCRbeta chains were subjected to immunosequencing. The source study handled its data this way. Repertoire TCRs were matched against a reference library of SARS-CoV-2-specific TCRs generated with the MIRA antigen-specificity platform. Breadth was defined as the fraction of unique TCRs that were SARS-CoV-2-associated. Depth was defined as the fraction of total T cells that were SARS-CoV-2-associated. Using the MIRA data, each spike-specific TCR was mapped to the spike region that the TCR reacts to and placed in a CD4 or CD8 class. Log10-transformed breadth and depth values were compared by one-way ANOVA with Sidak's multiple comparisons tests. TCRdb mirrors the immuneACCESS table, restricted to in-frame sequences. Some clones are absent from its copies; in checked studies, under half trace to an unresolved V gene, and the reason for the others is unknown. The V and J calls and clone size are taken from that table; D and trimming were inferred from the DNA. This sample is represented by roughly 120,000 clones; around 88% of them were singletons. The ten largest clones capture under 6.5% of the sample.

Notes on this clone: No antigen is known for it. No per-base quality is available; no much larger clone lies one base away.

The time point label here, explained by the study, means: about 28 days (+/-7) after the second vaccine dose. AZD1222 recipients given second doses at about 4 weeks or at about 12 weeks were pooled, since spike-specific TCR depth and breadth were not found to differ between the two schedules. Samples from vaccinated people were obtained from the UK trials COV001 and COV002, which included a single-blind randomized controlled phase 2/3 trial of AZD1222 (ChAdOx1 nCoV-19) in healthy adults. For TCRbeta chain sequencing, PBMC samples from trial participants were taken at day 0 and at day 28 after the second dose. Including the terminal cysteine and phenylalanine, the CDR3 comprises 15 residues. This entry keeps only the CDR3 DNA: 45 bases, framed from base 1. The germline V gene (reference sequence) yields MNHEY for CDR1 and SMNVEV for CDR2. Trimming removed 7 bases from V and 4 bases from J; the gene matches leave 11 bases unexplained.

The rearrangement combines TRBV27 with TRBJ2-7, with TRBD1 matching 9 junction bases. The material was peripheral blood, obtained 28 days after the second AZD1222 dose. This sequence originates from an adult who received the AZD1222 COVID-19 vaccine. The CDR3 reads as follows: CASTNTGTGLYEQYF. At the DNA level, the sequence is TGTGCCAGCACTAACACCGGGACAGGGTTATACGAGCAGTACTTC.